This T cell receptor (beta chain) emerged from a study of T cell repertoires in cytomegalovirus infection. CDR1 is SGHKS, CDR2 YYEKEE, per germline (reference sequence). V shed 1 base and J shed 4 bases, with 12 bases lying between them. This CDR3 region has 14 residues. One entry per CDR3 protein results from TCRdb running MiXCR on the reads. The table includes approximately 500,000 distinct CDR3 sequences, 11% detected once. This rearrangement joins TRBV5-5 to TRBJ2-7; D call uncertain. The sample comprised PBMCs. This TCR was recovered from a human donor in good health (CMV status not recorded). Some clones in this sample may be carry-over from other donors' samples. CDR3 in amino acids: CASSLQLPRYEQYF. The DNA for the CDR3 is TGTGCCAGCAGCTTGCAGCTCCCAAGGTACGAGCAGTACTTC.